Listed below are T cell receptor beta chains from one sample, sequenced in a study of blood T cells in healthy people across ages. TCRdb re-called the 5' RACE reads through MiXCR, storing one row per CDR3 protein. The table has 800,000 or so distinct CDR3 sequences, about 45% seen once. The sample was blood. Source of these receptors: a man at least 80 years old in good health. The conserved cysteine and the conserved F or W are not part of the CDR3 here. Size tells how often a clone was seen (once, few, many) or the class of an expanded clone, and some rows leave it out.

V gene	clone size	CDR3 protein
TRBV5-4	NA	ASSGTSDEQF
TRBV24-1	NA	ATSKSSGTYNEQF
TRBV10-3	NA	AISGSDYGYT
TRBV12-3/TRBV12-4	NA	ASSPRVFGGEQY
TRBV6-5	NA	ASSYRSFADTQY
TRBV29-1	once	SVATGRNQPQH
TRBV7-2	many	ASSGAAQGGYT
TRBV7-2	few	ASSLAGDGRSEQY
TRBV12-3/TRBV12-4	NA	ASRISRGDTEAF
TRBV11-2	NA	ASSRTSEETQF
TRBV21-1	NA	ASSKVLPAITGELF
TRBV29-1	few	SVVPSGRLVVAVPETQY
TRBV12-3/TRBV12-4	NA	ASLPNRGSDQPQH
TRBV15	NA	ATSRGETDTQY
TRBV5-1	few	ASSLGQGARF
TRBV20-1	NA	SVSDRAGSPLH
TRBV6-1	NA	ASSEVWLTDTQY
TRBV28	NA	ASSLRGATGANVLT
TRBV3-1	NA	ASSQDTAGNTIY
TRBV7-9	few	ASRPQAGTSGTYNEQF
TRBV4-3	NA	ASSQGSRGAQY
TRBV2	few	ASSEVQGVRNEQF
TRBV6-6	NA	ASSGTGVEQY
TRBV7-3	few	ASSLGIHPDTQY
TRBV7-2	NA	ASSLEATGEGYGYT
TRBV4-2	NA	ASSPAERGVAKNIQY
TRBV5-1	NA	ASSLDGQLRANVLT
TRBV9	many	ASSASYNEQF
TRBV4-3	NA	ASSPRAVGFDEQY
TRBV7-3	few	ASSFRDLSEQY
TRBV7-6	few	ASSLNPGGEDEQF
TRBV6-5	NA	ASRTGQGTNTEAF
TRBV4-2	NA	ASSQALAGGPSTDTQY
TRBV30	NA	AWVRGRQYNEQF
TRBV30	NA	AWSVGAGGGDEQF
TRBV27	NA	ASTTLLRGRGAYGYT
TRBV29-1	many	SVEADDTGELF
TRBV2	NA	ASKETISYNEQY
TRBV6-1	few	ASSEVMDLYEQY
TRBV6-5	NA	ASSSSRVGLTF
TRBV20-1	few	SARGPMGGPQH
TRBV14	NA	ASSQDRKNQPQH
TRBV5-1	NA	ASSLGSSGSSYTQY
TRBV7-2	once	ASRGPMGTSGSYSYNEQY
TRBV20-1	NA	SAPPAGGPWTQY
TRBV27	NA	ASRELGFSRETQY
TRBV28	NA	ASSLPLPGEGTDTQY
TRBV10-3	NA	AIRTVDSDTQY
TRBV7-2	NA	ASSLTGQELAKNIQY
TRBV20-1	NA	SAKNGQQTYGYT
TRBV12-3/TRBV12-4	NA	ASSPRRDTEY
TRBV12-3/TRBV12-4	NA	ASSSLEEETQY
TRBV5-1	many	ASSFSGLAGAEQY
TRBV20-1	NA	SARGWTSGNSGNEQY
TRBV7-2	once	ASSLGLELF